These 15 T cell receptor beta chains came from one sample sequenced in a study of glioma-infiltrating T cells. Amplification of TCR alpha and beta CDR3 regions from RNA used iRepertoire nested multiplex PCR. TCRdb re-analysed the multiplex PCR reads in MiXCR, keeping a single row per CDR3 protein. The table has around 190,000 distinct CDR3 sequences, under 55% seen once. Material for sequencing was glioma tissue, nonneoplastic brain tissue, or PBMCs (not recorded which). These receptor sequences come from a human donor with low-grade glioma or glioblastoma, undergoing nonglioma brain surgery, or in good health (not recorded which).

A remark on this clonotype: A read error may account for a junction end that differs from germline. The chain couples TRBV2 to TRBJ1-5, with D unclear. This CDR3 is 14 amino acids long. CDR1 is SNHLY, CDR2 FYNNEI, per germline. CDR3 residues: CASSGTASIQPQHF. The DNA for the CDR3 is TGTGCCAGCAGCGGAACAGCGAGCATTCAGCCCCAGCATTTT.

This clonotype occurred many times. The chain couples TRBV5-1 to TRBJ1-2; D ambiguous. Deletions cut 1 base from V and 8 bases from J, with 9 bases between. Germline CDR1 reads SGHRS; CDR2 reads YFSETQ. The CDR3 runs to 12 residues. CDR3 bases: TGCGCCAGCAGCTTGAACTATGAGGGCTACACCTTC. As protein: CASSLNYEGYTF.

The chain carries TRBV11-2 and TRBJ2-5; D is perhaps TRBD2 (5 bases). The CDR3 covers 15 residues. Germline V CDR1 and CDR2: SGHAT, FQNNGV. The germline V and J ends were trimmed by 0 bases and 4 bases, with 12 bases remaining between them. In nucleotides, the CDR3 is TGTGCCAGCAGCTTAGACCCCACCCGGGGAGAGACCCAGTACTTC. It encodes CASSLDPTRGETQYF.

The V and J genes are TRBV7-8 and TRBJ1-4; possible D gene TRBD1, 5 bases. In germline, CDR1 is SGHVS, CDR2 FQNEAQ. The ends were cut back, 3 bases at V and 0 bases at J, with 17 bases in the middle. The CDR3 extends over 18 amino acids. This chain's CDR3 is CASSFPGLELSTNEKLFF. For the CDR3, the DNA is TGTGCCAGCAGCTTTCCGGGACTCGAGTTGTCAACTAATGAAAAACTGTTTTTT.

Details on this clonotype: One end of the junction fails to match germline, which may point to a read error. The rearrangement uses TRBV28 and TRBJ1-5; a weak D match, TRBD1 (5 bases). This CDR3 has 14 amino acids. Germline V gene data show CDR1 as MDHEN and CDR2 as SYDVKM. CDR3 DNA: TGTGCCACCCGGGACGGGGATAGCAATCAGCCCCAGCGTTTT. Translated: CATRDGDSNQPQRF.

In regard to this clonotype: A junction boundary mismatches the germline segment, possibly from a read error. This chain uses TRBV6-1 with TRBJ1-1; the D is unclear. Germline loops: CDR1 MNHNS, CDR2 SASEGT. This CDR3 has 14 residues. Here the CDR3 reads CASREHGTNAEAFF. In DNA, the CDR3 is TGTGCCAGTCGAGAGCACGGAACCAACGCTGAAGCCTTCTTT.

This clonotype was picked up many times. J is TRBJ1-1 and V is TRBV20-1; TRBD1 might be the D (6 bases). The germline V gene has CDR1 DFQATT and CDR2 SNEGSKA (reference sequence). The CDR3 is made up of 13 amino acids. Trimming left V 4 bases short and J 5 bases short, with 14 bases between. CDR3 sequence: CSATRGGGTEAFF. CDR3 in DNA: TGCAGTGCTACAAGGGGGGGGGGAACTGAAGCTTTCTTT.

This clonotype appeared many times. The CDR3 here is CASSGGRYSNQPQHF. The CDR3, as DNA: TGTGCCAGCAGTGGGGGACGGTATAGCAATCAGCCCCAGCATTTT. V usage is TRBV2 and J usage is TRBJ1-5, with TRBD1 as a possible D gene (5 bases). The CDR3 consists of 15 residues. Trimming took off 4 bases at V and 0 bases at J, with 10 bases between the two ends. Germline-derived CDR1 and CDR2 are SNHLY and FYNNEI.

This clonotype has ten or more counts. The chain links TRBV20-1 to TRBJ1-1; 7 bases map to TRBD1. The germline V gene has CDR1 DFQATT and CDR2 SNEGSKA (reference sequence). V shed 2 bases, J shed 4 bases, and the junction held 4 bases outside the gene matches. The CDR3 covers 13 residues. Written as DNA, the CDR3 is TGCAGTGCTAGAAATGACAGGGCCACTGAAGCTTTCTTT. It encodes CSARNDRATEAFF.

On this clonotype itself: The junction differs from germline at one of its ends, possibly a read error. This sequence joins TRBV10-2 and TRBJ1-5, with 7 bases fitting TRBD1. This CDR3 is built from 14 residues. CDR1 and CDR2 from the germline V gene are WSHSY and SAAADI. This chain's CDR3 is CASSYANQGEPKHF. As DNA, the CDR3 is TGTGCCAGCAGTTACGCGAACCAGGGGGAGCCCAAGCATTTT.

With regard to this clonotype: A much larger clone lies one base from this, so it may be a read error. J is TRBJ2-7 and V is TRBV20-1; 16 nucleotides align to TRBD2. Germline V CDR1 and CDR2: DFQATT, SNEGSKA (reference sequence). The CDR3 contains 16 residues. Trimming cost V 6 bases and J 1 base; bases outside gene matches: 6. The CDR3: CSAKGLAGGRSYEQYF. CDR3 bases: TGCAGTGCCAAGGGACTAGCGGGAGGGAGGTCCTACGAGCAGTACTTC.

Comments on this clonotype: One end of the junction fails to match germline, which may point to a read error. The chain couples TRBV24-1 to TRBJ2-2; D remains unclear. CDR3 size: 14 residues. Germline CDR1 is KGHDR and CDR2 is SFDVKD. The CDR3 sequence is CAASAVENTGELFF. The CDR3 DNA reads TGTGCCGCCAGTGCAGTAGAGAACACAGGGGAGCTGTTTTTT.

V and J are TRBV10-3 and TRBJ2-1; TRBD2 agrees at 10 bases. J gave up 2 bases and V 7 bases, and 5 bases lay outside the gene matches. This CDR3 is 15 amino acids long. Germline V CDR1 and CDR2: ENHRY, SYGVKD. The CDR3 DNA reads TGTGCCATCAAAGCCACTAGCGGGACCTACAATGAGCAGTTCTTC. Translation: CAIKATSGTYNEQFF.

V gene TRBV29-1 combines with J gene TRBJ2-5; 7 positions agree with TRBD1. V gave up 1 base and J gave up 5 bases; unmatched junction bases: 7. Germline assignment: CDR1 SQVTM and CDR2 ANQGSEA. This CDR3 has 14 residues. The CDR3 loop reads CSVEGQGVSETQYF. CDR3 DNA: TGCAGCGTTGAAGGCCAGGGGGTGAGTGAGACCCAGTACTTC.

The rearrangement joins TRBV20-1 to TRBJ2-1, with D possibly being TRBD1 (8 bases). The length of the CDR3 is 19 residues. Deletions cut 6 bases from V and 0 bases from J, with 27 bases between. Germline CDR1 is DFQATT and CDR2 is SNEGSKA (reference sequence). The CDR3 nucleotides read TGCAGTGCAAGGCGAACAGGGGGGGGTGGCGCCCGCTCCTACAATGAGCAGTTCTTC. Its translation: CSARRTGGGGARSYNEQFF.